This TCR beta chain was identified during a study of shared clonotypes between healthy human individuals. CD8 cells regarded as naive lacked CD45RO, were positively chosen for CCR7, and omitted terminally differentiated effector memory CD45RA+ cells. Details on this clone: Antigen: not known.

Study results and caveats: Relative to clonotypes present in all four donors, those not shared had lower generation probabilities. Naive CD4 clonotypes were shared across several donors at 5% to 6%. Genetic and exposure-history diversity was limited by the few donors.

The V end lost 4 bases, the J end lost 3 bases, and 15 bases lay between the germline ends. CDR3 length equals 15 residues. The germline V gene has CDR1 MGHDK and CDR2 SYGVNS. Only in-frame clones appear in the TCRdb table, and some are missing; sequencing was by immunoSEQ multiplex PCR. The data contain some 2,100,000 clones, roughly 91% of them singletons. This rearrangement joins TRBV25-1 to TRBJ2-5; TRBD1 or TRBD2 may be the D gene (5 bases each). The TCR originated in a man aged 18 to 29 in good health. Some clones in this sample may be carry-over from other donors' samples. The specimen was naive CD8+ T cells from PBMCs. CDR3: CASSGESGKEETQYF. The CDR3 DNA reads as TGTGCCAGCAGTGGGGAGTCAGGGAAGGAAGAGACCCAGTACTTC.